The 30 T cell receptor beta chains listed next were all sequenced from one sample in a study of blood T cell repertoires in COVID-19. The table came from immunoSEQ multiplex PCR; TCRdb's copy has only in-frame clones and leaves some out. The profile shows under 150,000 clones, 88% of them singletons. The specimen was peripheral blood. These receptors were taken from a human donor in a cohort sampled during active COVID-19.

This chain uses TRBV5-1 with TRBJ1-2; D perhaps matches TRBD1 (5 bases). The CDR3 loop spans 14 amino acids. The ends were cut back, 5 bases at V and 8 bases at J, with 19 bases in the middle. Germline loops: CDR1 SGHRS, CDR2 YFSETQ. The CDR3 region has the DNA TGCGCCAGCAGGCCGGCGCCGGCAGGGCAGGGCTACACCTTC. Protein sequence: CASRPAPAGQGYTF.

This clone was detected only a few times. V gene TRBV4-2 combines with J gene TRBJ1-6, with a weak D call TRBD1 (5 bases). The CDR3 totals 14 residues. V was cut by 0 bases and J by 7 bases, with 7 bases left in between. Germline V gene sequence: CDR1 LGHNA, CDR2 YNFKEQ. The DNA of the CDR3 is TGTGCCAGCAGCCAAGATCACAGGAATTCACCCCTCCACTTT. It specifies CASSQDHRNSPLHF.

This chain links TRBV6-5 with TRBJ1-1, with D maybe TRBD1 (5 bases). V lost 6 bases and J 2 bases, leaving 10 bases between the germline ends. CDR1 MNHEY and CDR2 SVGAGI come from the germline V gene. This CDR3 is built from 13 residues. CDR3 nucleotide sequence: TGTGCCAGCAGCCGCAGGGAAAACACTGAAGCTTTCTTT. Protein: CASSRRENTEAFF.

The J gene is TRBJ1-2, the V gene TRBV7-9; 7 bases match TRBD1. Germline values: CDR1 SEHNR, CDR2 FQNEAQ (reference sequence). The CDR3 extends over 15 amino acids. V lost 5 bases and J lost 5; bases outside the gene matches: 11. The chain's CDR3 is CASSGRTGEPYGYTF. In DNA, the CDR3 is TGTGCCAGCAGCGGGAGGACAGGAGAACCTTATGGCTACACCTTC.

The chain carries TRBV5-4 and TRBJ2-1, with 7 bases identical to TRBD1. Losses at the gene ends were 0 bases for V and 8 bases for J; bases not matched to a gene: 8. CDR3 length equals 15 residues. The germline V gene encodes CDR1 SGHNT and CDR2 YYREEE (reference sequence). Here the CDR3 DNA reads TGTGCCAGCAGCTTGGGACAGGGTTTTAGCGATGAGCAGTTCTTC. It specifies CASSLGQGFSDEQFF.

The rearrangement joins TRBV15 to TRBJ1-2; D is undetermined. The germline V and J ends were trimmed by 5 bases and 0 bases, with 4 bases remaining between them. Germline V gives CDR1 LNHNV, CDR2 YYDKDF (reference sequence). The CDR3 spans 12 residues. The CDR3 spells CATSLANYGYTF. CDR3 in DNA: TGTGCCACCAGCCTTGCTAACTATGGCTACACCTTC.

The rearrangement joins TRBV15 to TRBJ2-2; D gene unclear. There are 16 residues in the CDR3. The germline V gene encodes CDR1 LNHNV and CDR2 YYDKDF (reference sequence). V was trimmed by 0 bases and J by 0 bases, leaving 8 bases between them. The CDR3 protein is CATSRDAVANTGELFF. The CDR3 nucleotides are TGTGCCACCAGCAGAGATGCGGTAGCGAACACCGGGGAGCTGTTTTTT.

V usage is TRBV10-3 and J usage is TRBJ2-7; 7 bases are a match to TRBD1. Unmatched junction bases numbered 5, after V lost 9 bases and J lost 0 bases. The V gene's germline CDR1 is ENHRY and CDR2 SYGVKD. The CDR3 loop spans 13 amino acids. CDR3: CAIATGSSYEQYF. Written as DNA, the CDR3 is TGTGCCATAGCGACAGGGAGCTCCTACGAGCAGTACTTC.

The chain carries TRBV19 and TRBJ1-2, with D possibly matching TRBD1 (6 bases). Germline-derived CDR1 and CDR2 are LNHDA and SQIVND (reference sequence). The ends were cut back, 11 bases at V and 3 bases at J, with 16 bases in the middle. This CDR3 has 13 residues. The CDR3 region has the DNA TGTGCCGCGACAGGCTTGAGGGACTATGGCTACACCTTC. Amino acids: CAATGLRDYGYTF.

The table lists this clone with a few counts. J is TRBJ2-4 and V is TRBV11-2, with TRBD2 identical over 13 bases. Per germline, CDR1 SGHAT and CDR2 FQNNGV. Trimming took 0 bases from V and 8 from J; bases not matched to a gene: 10. This CDR3 spans 18 amino acids. CDR3 amino acids: CASSLDWTSGGRRDIQYF. CDR3 in DNA: TGTGCCAGCAGCTTAGACTGGACTAGCGGGGGCCGTCGGGACATTCAGTACTTC.

This chain links TRBV20-1 with TRBJ1-4; D unresolved. Between the trimmed V and J ends, which lost 5 bases and 10 bases, there was a span of 11 bases. The length of the CDR3 is 11 residues. Per the germline V gene, CDR1 is DFQATT and CDR2 is SNEGSKA (reference sequence). CDR3 residues: CSAPGGRKLFF. The CDR3 DNA reads TGCAGTGCTCCGGGAGGTAGAAAACTGTTTTTT.

The V and J genes are TRBV3-1 (or the pseudogene TRBV3-2) and TRBJ1-2; 10 bases match TRBD1. Looked up from germline, CDR1 is LGHDT and CDR2 is YNNKEL (reference sequence). CDR3 length equals 16 residues. Trimming removed 1 base from V and 8 bases from J; junction bases left unmatched: 10. For the CDR3, the DNA is TGTGCCAGCAGCCAAGTTTTACGGACAGGGGGGAAAGGCTACACCTTC. Amino acids: CASSQVLRTGGKGYTF.

V is TRBV27 and J is TRBJ2-1, with a possible D match to TRBD1 (6 bases). V was pared by 2 bases and J by 1 base, with 12 bases between. The V gene's germline CDR1 is MNHEY and CDR2 SMNVEV (reference sequence). The CDR3 totals 16 residues. The DNA for the CDR3 is TGTGCCAGCAGTTTAGGGCCAGGGGAATCCTACAATGAGCAGTTCTTC. It translates to CASSLGPGESYNEQFF.

The CDR3 region has the DNA TGTGCTAGTGGTTTGGTACAGGTCGTACATTCAAGGGCCAACGTCCTGACTTTC. Residues: CASGLVQVVHSRANVLTF. The gene calls are TRBV12-5 and TRBJ2-6, with TRBD1 as a possible D gene (5 bases). The CDR3 spans 18 residues. The ends were cut back, 0 bases at V and 5 bases at J, with 17 bases in the middle. The germline CDR1 and CDR2 sequences are LGHNT and FRNRAP.

As regards this clone: Other DNA sequences of this sample code for an identical CDR3. V gene TRBV5-6 combines with J gene TRBJ2-1; D is unclear. The CDR3 is made up of 13 amino acids. Germline V gene data show CDR1 as SGHDT and CDR2 as YYEEEE. Trimming cost V 0 bases and J 4 bases, with 5 bases left between them. The CDR3 DNA follows: TGTGCCAGCAGCTTGGGAACTTACAATGAGCAGTTCTTC. The encoded protein is CASSLGTYNEQFF.

The chain joins TRBV4-1 to TRBJ1-2; TRBD1 aligns across 9 bases. The V and J ends lost 2 bases and 2 bases, in that order; junction bases with no gene match: 6. The CDR3 sequence is 16 residues long. From germline, CDR1 is MGHRA and CDR2 YSYEKL. CDR3 amino acids: CASSQRPGQGNYGYTF. The CDR3 coding sequence is TGCGCCAGCAGCCAAAGACCTGGACAGGGGAACTATGGCTACACCTTC.

This chain links TRBV20-1 with TRBJ2-5; a weak D match, TRBD1 (5 bases). The CDR3 is made up of 15 amino acids. Germline V gives CDR1 DFQATT, CDR2 SNEGSKA (reference sequence). V lost 3 bases and J 0 bases, leaving 14 bases between the germline ends. The CDR3 bases are TGCAGTGCTAGTGCGTCAGGGAATGACCAAGAGACCCAGTACTTC. As protein: CSASASGNDQETQYF.

The V gene is TRBV3-1 (or the pseudogene TRBV3-2), the J gene TRBJ2-7; D not resolved. This CDR3 has 13 residues. V lost 5 bases to trimming and J lost 6 bases, with 14 bases between them. CDR1 and CDR2 (germline): LGHDT, YNNKEL (reference sequence). The CDR3 here is CASSSATFGEQYF. CDR3 bases: TGTGCCAGCAGCTCCGCTACTTTCGGCGAGCAGTACTTC.

The chain combines TRBV7-9 with TRBJ2-7, with a weak D call TRBD2 (5 bases). The V gene lost 7 bases and the J gene lost 1 base, with 14 bases spanning the gap. This CDR3 region has 14 residues. Germline V gives CDR1 SEHNR, CDR2 FQNEAQ (reference sequence). The CDR3 region has the DNA TGTGCCAGCATTCGAGGTGGGGAGTCCTACGAGCAGTACTTC. Amino acid sequence: CASIRGGESYEQYF.

This clone was seen just once. The chain carries TRBV30 and TRBJ2-5; 10 nucleotides agree with TRBD1. The length of the CDR3 is 15 residues. With V trimmed by 1 base and J by 4 bases, 6 bases remained unmatched. Germline-derived CDR1 and CDR2 are GTSNPN and SVGIG (reference sequence). The CDR3 loop is CAWSAPDRGGETQYF. The CDR3 region has the DNA TGTGCCTGGAGTGCTCCGGACAGGGGGGGAGAGACCCAGTACTTC.

In this sample, this clone turned up once. J is TRBJ2-2 and V is TRBV4-2; D is perhaps TRBD1 (5 bases). The germline V and J ends were trimmed by 6 bases and 1 base, with 15 bases remaining between them. The CDR3 is 16 residues long. CDR1 is LGHNA, CDR2 YNFKEQ, per germline. CDR3 coding DNA: TGTGCCAGCAGTCCAATGGTCCAGGGGAACACCGGGGAGCTGTTTTTT. This codes for CASSPMVQGNTGELFF.

This chain links TRBV12-5 with TRBJ2-5; TRBD1 might be the D (5 bases). The CDR3 has 15 residues. CDR1 and CDR2 (germline): LGHNT, FRNRAP. The V gene lost 6 bases and the J gene lost 5 bases, with 19 bases spanning the gap. CDR3 loop: CASGRGANRQETQYF. The CDR3 DNA reads TGTGCTAGTGGGCGTGGGGCAAATCGTCAGGAGACCCAGTACTTC.

The genes are TRBV11-1 and TRBJ1-3, with D possibly matching TRBD1 (5 bases). CDR3 size: 15 residues. Germline values: CDR1 SGHAT, CDR2 FQDESV (reference sequence). The V gene lost 2 bases and the J gene lost 4 bases, with 12 bases spanning the gap. Here the CDR3 DNA reads TGTGCCAGCAGCTTAAAAGGGGCTTTCGGAAACACCATATATTTT. Amino acid sequence: CASSLKGAFGNTIYF.

The chain employs TRBV5-5 and TRBJ2-1, with D possibly TRBD2 on 6 matching bases. V dropped 5 bases and J dropped 4 bases, with 19 bases sitting between them. This CDR3 spans 16 amino acids. The germline V gene has CDR1 SGHKS and CDR2 YYEKEE (reference sequence). DNA of the CDR3: TGTGCCAGCAGTTCCCTTCGGGGGATTGAATACAATGAGCAGTTCTTC. Translation gives CASSSLRGIEYNEQFF.

This sequence joins TRBV6-6 and TRBJ2-5; D gene uncertain. In germline, CDR1 is MNHNY, CDR2 SVGAGI (reference sequence). V lost 2 bases to trimming and J lost 2 bases, with 6 bases between them. The CDR3 spans 13 residues. CDR3 in amino acids: CASSYAYQETQYF. The DNA for the CDR3 is TGTGCCAGCAGTTACGCCTATCAAGAGACCCAGTACTTC.

The chain combines TRBV11-2 with TRBJ2-3; TRBD1 agrees at 7 bases. Losses at the gene ends were 6 bases for V and 2 bases for J; bases not matched to a gene: 8. Germline CDR1 and CDR2: SGHAT and FQNNGV. The CDR3 consists of 15 residues. Here the CDR3 DNA reads TGTGCCAGCAGAATAGAGGGGGCCTCCACAGATACGCAGTATTTT. Its protein is CASRIEGASTDTQYF.

This clone showed up just once. This chain links TRBV30 with TRBJ2-7; D gene unclear. Germline V gene sequence: CDR1 GTSNPN, CDR2 SVGIG (reference sequence). This CDR3 is 13 amino acids long. Trimming removed 0 bases at V and 1 base at J, with 7 bases between. The CDR3, as DNA: TGTGCCTGGAGTGTACTATCGTCCTACGAGCAGTACTTC. This codes for CAWSVLSSYEQYF.

The chain links TRBV27 to TRBJ1-3, with TRBD1 identical over 7 bases. Germline V gene sequence: CDR1 MNHEY, CDR2 SMNVEV (reference sequence). V lost 6 bases to trimming and J lost 0 bases; unmatched junction nucleotides: 5. CDR3 length equals 15 residues. CDR3 bases: TGTGCCAGCAGCGCACACAGGGGCTCTGGAAACACCATATATTTT. Translated: CASSAHRGSGNTIYF.

The chain employs TRBV6-5 and TRBJ2-7, with 11 bases that match TRBD2. Trimming removed 5 bases from V and 6 bases from J; junction bases left unmatched: 9. This CDR3 has 15 amino acids. CDR1 is MNHEY, CDR2 SVGAGI, per germline. CDR3 amino acids: CASSRSSGGASEQYF. The CDR3 nucleotides read TGTGCCAGCAGTCGGAGTAGCGGGGGGGCTTCCGAGCAGTACTTC.

The V call is TRBV4-2, the J call TRBJ2-1; 7 bases are a match to TRBD1. The CDR3 totals 15 residues. Germline CDR1 and CDR2: LGHNA and YNFKEQ. J gave up 5 bases and V 1 base, and 5 bases lay outside the gene matches. The CDR3 sequence is CASSQVDREDNEQFF. The CDR3 DNA follows: TGTGCCAGCAGCCAAGTCGACAGGGAAGACAATGAGCAGTTCTTC.